This T cell receptor beta chain appears in the sequencing data of a study of T cells in Graves' hyperthyroidism and ophthalmopathy. Amplification yielded TCR beta CDR3 regions, with RNA transcripts as the source. A set of HTBI primers served as the primers for a first-round RT-PCR of the TCR CDR3. TCRdb recomputed calls from the multiplex PCR reads with MiXCR, one row per CDR3 protein. Of about 690,000 distinct CDR3 sequences in the sample, around a sixth were seen once. Investigators excluded patients with uncontrolled infection, other autoimmune disease, pregnancy or lactation. General study points: Prediction of ophthalmopathy progression came a median about 6 months pre-onset.

There are 17 residues in the CDR3. Germline-derived CDR1 and CDR2 are SGDLS and YYNGEE. Trimming took 0 bases from V and 1 from J; bases not matched to a gene: 3. About this clonotype itself: Its target is unknown.

What was sequenced was blood. This receptor was identified in a man between 45 and 60 years old with Graves' hyperthyroidism. The gene calls are TRBV9 and TRBJ2-2; 10 nucleotides match TRBD2. The CDR3 loop is CASSVDPSGRNTGELFF. The CDR3 region has the DNA TGTGCCAGCAGCGTAGACCCTAGCGGGAGGAACACCGGGGAGCTGTTTTTT.